The rows below give T cell receptor beta chains drawn from one sample of a study of T cell clusters in autoimmune cytopenias. Reanalyzing the multiplex PCR reads, TCRdb keeps one entry per CDR3 protein, without DNA. The sample table sets out some 11,000 distinct CDR3 sequences. These data were also reused for a study on T cell repertoires in aging, cancer and after chemotherapy.

Sequencing used peripheral blood. The origin of the receptors is a human donor in good health. The CDR3 runs from the conserved cysteine through the conserved F or W. Size is omitted from some rows. Given values are once, few, many or a class for expanded clones.

.	TRBV11-2	TRBJ2-1	CASSLGWLGGGFDEQFF
.	TRBV7-2	TRBJ2-3	CASSLGALATDTQYF
.	TRBV14	TRBJ2-1	CASSTTSGGSYEQFF
.	TRBV5-4	TRBJ2-3	CASSLAGLAWDTQYF
medium-sized	TRBV30	TRBJ1-2	CAWKESTGYTF
.	TRBV7-2	TRBJ2-1	CASSAGFWRGLNEQFF
.	TRBV10-3	TRBJ2-7	CAISEASGQVF
.	TRBV5-4	TRBJ2-1	CASSNGQGRPRYNEQFF
.	TRBV19	TRBJ2-1	CASSMRYMGRGASSYNEQFF
.	TRBV7-9	TRBJ2-1	CASSLLSLGDNEQFF
.	TRBV5-1	TRBJ1-2	CASSLDRGYGYTF
.	TRBV20-1	TRBJ1-1	CSARGRGHTEAFF
.	TRBV20-1	TRBJ2-1	CSARGLAGEEQFF
.	TRBV20-1	TRBJ2-5	CSAREVRGGSVTQYF
medium-sized	TRBV6-2/TRBV6-3	TRBJ2-6	CASSHRGSGANVLTF
.	TRBV12-3/TRBV12-4	TRBJ2-7	CASSYRDRGETQYF
medium-sized	TRBV29-1	TRBJ2-5	CSATPDNQETQYF
medium-sized	TRBV15	TRBJ2-7	CATSRDSPSGGEQYF
.	TRBV9	TRBJ2-5	CASSAGGPSETQYF
medium-sized	TRBV6-2/TRBV6-3	TRBJ2-1	CASSRRDPVYASYNEQFF
.	TRBV11-2	TRBJ2-5	CASSLSQGARETQYF
.	TRBV20-1	TRBJ2-6	CSAKKQGGSGANVLTF
.	TRBV6-5	TRBJ2-3	CASSGIRDRSYTDTQYF
medium-sized	TRBV6-5	TRBJ1-4	CASSYSGTVNEKLFF
medium-sized	TRBV12-3/TRBV12-4	TRBJ2-1	CASSFPREEQFF
.	TRBV5-5	TRBJ2-3	CASSSGGWADTQYF
.	TRBV5-1	TRBJ2-3	CASSLRTDHTDTQYF
.	TRBV20-1	TRBJ1-5	CSASQMSNQPQHF
.	TRBV5-5	TRBJ2-3	CASSYHTDTQYF
.	TRBV27	TRBJ2-7	CASSLAGTGSFEQYF
.	TRBV27	TRBJ2-1	CASSFWTSGANEQFF
.	TRBV20-1	TRBJ2-7	CSARTGGYEQYF
.	TRBV12-3/TRBV12-4	TRBJ2-3	CASSFADTQYF
medium-sized	TRBV6-5	TRBJ2-5	CASSYSPGRKGYQETQYF
.	TRBV5-5	TRBJ2-7	CASSLEGGPGSYEQYF
medium-sized	TRBV20-1	TRBJ1-5	CSAYTGLDQPQHF